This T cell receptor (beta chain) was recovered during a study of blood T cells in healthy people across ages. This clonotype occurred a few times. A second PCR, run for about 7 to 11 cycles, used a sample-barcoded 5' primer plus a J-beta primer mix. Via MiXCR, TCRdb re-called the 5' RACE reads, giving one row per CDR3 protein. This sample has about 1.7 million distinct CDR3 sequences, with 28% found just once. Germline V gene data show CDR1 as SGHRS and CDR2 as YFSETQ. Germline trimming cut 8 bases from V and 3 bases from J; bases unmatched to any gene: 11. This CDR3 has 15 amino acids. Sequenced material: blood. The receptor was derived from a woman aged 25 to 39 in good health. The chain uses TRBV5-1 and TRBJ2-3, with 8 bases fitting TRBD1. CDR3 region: CASWTGLAWTDTQYF. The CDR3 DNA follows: TGCGCCAGTTGGACAGGGTTAGCGTGGACAGATACGCAGTATTTT.